These 28 T cell receptor beta chains were all obtained from the same sample, sequenced in a study of human CD8 memory T cell subsets. TCR beta was sequenced from UMI-tagged 5' RACE libraries. TCRdb processed the 5' RACE reads again and assigns one entry to each CDR3 protein, with no DNA. With about 18,000 distinct CDR3 sequences in the sample, the ten largest clones hold less than 5.5%. Material: CD8+ T cells from PBMCs. The receptors here all came from a human donor in good health.

The V and J genes are TRBV7-6 and TRBJ2-2; TCRdb's D gene call, TRBD1, goes unchecked for lack of DNA. This CDR3 is 17 amino acids long. Germline-derived CDR1 and CDR2 are SGHVS and FNYEAQ. The CDR3 here is CASSLGHSGTATGELFF.

CDR3 sequence: CASSRGLEGNEQFF. V and J are TRBV4-1 and TRBJ2-1; lacking DNA, the TRBD2 call made by TCRdb goes unchecked. The CDR3 is 14 amino acids. In germline, CDR1 is MGHRA, CDR2 YSYEKL.

The V and J genes are TRBV29-1 and TRBJ2-1; TCRdb's assignment of TRBD2 cannot be checked, as there is no DNA. Germline lookup yields CDR1 SQVTM and CDR2 ANQGSEA. There are 16 residues in the CDR3. Here the CDR3 reads CSVEVGGGRAYNEQFF.

The CDR3 reads CASSYEGVSDEQYF. V and J are TRBV6-2 or TRBV6-3 and TRBJ2-7; the TCRdb D gene call, TRBD1, has no DNA to confirm it. This CDR3 has 14 amino acids. The germline CDR1 and CDR2 sequences are MNHEY and SVGEGT.

This sequence joins TRBV10-1 and TRBJ2-2; TCRdb lists TRBD1, though no DNA is available to test this call. Germline V gene lookup returns CDR1 WNHNN and CDR2 SYGVQD (reference sequence). The CDR3 spans 12 residues. The CDR3 protein is CASGDGTGELFF.

The V and J genes are TRBV13 and TRBJ2-4; TCRdb lists TRBD1, though no DNA is available to test this call. CDR1 PRHDT and CDR2 FYEKMQ come from the germline V gene (reference sequence). The CDR3 is made up of 14 amino acids. The CDR3 protein is CASSARQGLNIQYF.

The gene calls are TRBV15 and TRBJ1-1; TCRdb calls TRBD1, which cannot be checked without DNA. The CDR3 consists of 16 residues. Germline assignment: CDR1 LNHNV and CDR2 YYDKDF (reference sequence). The CDR3 loop reads CATSRGLDSWNTEAFF.

The chain links TRBV11-3 to TRBJ2-1; TCRdb reports TRBD2, a call that lacks DNA to check it against. CDR1 SGHNT and CDR2 YENEEA come from the germline V gene. The CDR3 is 15 amino acids. The CDR3 protein is CASSQVREGLNEQFF.

J is TRBJ2-3 and V is TRBV5-1; the TCRdb call, TRBD1, lacks DNA for checking. The CDR3 contains 14 residues. Germline-derived CDR1 and CDR2 are SGHRS and YFSETQ. Here the CDR3 reads CASGADRSTDTQYF.

The chain carries TRBV18 and TRBJ2-7. The CDR3 is 13 amino acids. The germline V gene encodes CDR1 KGHSH and CDR2 LQKENI. This CDR3 reads CASSPGDSYEQYF.

V is TRBV28 and J is TRBJ2-3; TCRdb's D gene call, TRBD2, goes unchecked for lack of DNA. The germline V gene has CDR1 MDHEN and CDR2 SYDVKM. The CDR3 totals 15 residues. CDR3 protein: CASSLLARSTDTQYF.

This chain joins TRBV6-5 and TRBJ1-5; TCRdb lists TRBD1, though no DNA is available to test this call. The CDR3 has 18 amino acids. Germline V gene data show CDR1 as MNHEY and CDR2 as SVGAGI. CDR3 in amino acids: CASSTWVLPGLPGQPQHF.

The CDR3 loop reads CASSYSRTSGGYEQYF. V usage is TRBV6-2 or TRBV6-3 and J usage is TRBJ2-7; absent DNA, TCRdb's TRBD2 call cannot be checked. The CDR3 contains 16 residues. Germline V gene lookup returns CDR1 MNHEY and CDR2 SVGEGT.

J is TRBJ1-1 and V is TRBV6-2 or TRBV6-3; the D call from TCRdb, TRBD1, cannot be confirmed without DNA. Germline V gene sequence: CDR1 MNHEY, CDR2 SVGEGT. The CDR3 has 13 residues. CDR3 amino acids: CASSSTGYTEAFF.

The V and J genes are TRBV29-1 and TRBJ2-7; TCRdb proposes TRBD1, but this gene call is untestable without DNA. Germline V gene sequence: CDR1 SQVTM, CDR2 ANQGSEA. The CDR3 spans 13 residues. This CDR3 is CSVTGQIDYEQYF.

The chain recombines TRBV2 with TRBJ2-7. This CDR3 has 13 residues. Germline loops: CDR1 SNHLY, CDR2 FYNNEI. The CDR3 is CASSEPDSYEQYF. Together with reference TRBV2 and TRBJ2-7, the CDR3 gives the full variable domain: EPEVTQTPSHQVTQMGQEVILRCVPISNHLYFYWYRQILGQKVEFLVSFYNNEISEKSEIFDDQFSVERPDGSNFTLKIRSTKLEDSAMYFCASSEPDSYEQYFGPGTRLTVT.

The chain uses TRBV18 and TRBJ1-5; TCRdb's D gene call, TRBD1, goes unchecked for lack of DNA. This CDR3 contains 14 residues. Germline V gene data show CDR1 as KGHSH and CDR2 as LQKENI. The CDR3 loop is CASSPYDREMPQHF.

The V gene is TRBV13, the J gene TRBJ2-7. The CDR3 is 12 amino acids. In germline, CDR1 is PRHDT, CDR2 FYEKMQ (reference sequence). The CDR3 reads CASSLGGSEQYF. Together with reference TRBV13 and TRBJ2-7, the CDR3 gives the full variable domain: AAGVIQSPRHLIKEKRETATLKCYPIPRHDTVYWYQQGPGQDPQFLISFYEKMQSDKGSIPDRFSAQQFSDYHSELNMSSLELGDSALYFCASSLGGSEQYFGPGTRLTVT.

V and J are TRBV15 and TRBJ1-2. There are 14 residues in the CDR3. Germline CDR1 is LNHNV and CDR2 is YYDKDF (reference sequence). The CDR3 protein is CATSRPEKDYGYTF.

The J gene is TRBJ2-4, the V gene TRBV12-3 or TRBV12-4; TCRdb lists TRBD2, though no DNA is available to test this call. The CDR3 is made up of 15 amino acids. This chain's CDR3 is CASSLVGGPGDIQYF.

The chain carries TRBV28 and TRBJ2-7; TCRdb calls TRBD1, which cannot be checked without DNA. The CDR3 runs 13 residues. The germline V gene has CDR1 MDHEN and CDR2 SYDVKM. CDR3 protein: CASSPPETGEQYF.

The J gene is TRBJ2-5, the V gene TRBV6-5; with no DNA, the TCRdb D assignment of TRBD2 cannot be verified. CDR3 length: 15 residues. Germline-derived CDR1 and CDR2 are MNHEY and SVGAGI. The CDR3 reads CASSYSPSGGWAQYF.

The V call is TRBV20-1, the J call TRBJ2-1; TCRdb proposes TRBD1, but this gene call is untestable without DNA. The CDR3 sequence is 14 residues long. Germline lookup yields CDR1 DFQATT and CDR2 SNEGSKA (reference sequence). The CDR3 region is CSASDRVSYNEQFF.

Its frequency marks this clonotype as medium-sized (0.01 to 0.1%). The rearrangement joins TRBV5-1 to TRBJ1-1; the D gene TCRdb calls, TRBD1, cannot be checked with no DNA. Germline CDR1 is SGHRS and CDR2 is YFSETQ. This CDR3 contains 13 residues. CDR3 sequence reads: CASSTGQALEAFF.

The chain has TRBV10-3 and TRBJ2-3; lacking DNA, the TRBD2 call made by TCRdb goes unchecked. Per the germline V gene, CDR1 is ENHRY and CDR2 is SYGVKD. The CDR3 contains 15 residues. CDR3 protein: CAISDGRAETDTQYF.

The chain carries TRBV6-5 and TRBJ2-1; TCRdb returns TRBD2, unconfirmable since there is no DNA. The CDR3 covers 12 residues. The germline V gene encodes CDR1 MNHEY and CDR2 SVGAGI. CDR3 sequence: CATGRGGHEQFF.

This chain connects TRBV6-2 or TRBV6-3 to TRBJ2-7; without DNA, the TCRdb call of TRBD1 cannot be checked. Looked up from germline, CDR1 is MNHEY and CDR2 is SVGEGT. The CDR3 contains 13 residues. The CDR3 spells CATGQGAAHEQYF.

The chain combines TRBV5-5 with TRBJ2-7; without DNA, the TCRdb call of TRBD1 cannot be checked. CDR1 SGHKS and CDR2 YYEKEE come from the germline V gene (reference sequence). The CDR3 length is 16 residues. CDR3 sequence reads: CASSPLGTESTYEQYF.